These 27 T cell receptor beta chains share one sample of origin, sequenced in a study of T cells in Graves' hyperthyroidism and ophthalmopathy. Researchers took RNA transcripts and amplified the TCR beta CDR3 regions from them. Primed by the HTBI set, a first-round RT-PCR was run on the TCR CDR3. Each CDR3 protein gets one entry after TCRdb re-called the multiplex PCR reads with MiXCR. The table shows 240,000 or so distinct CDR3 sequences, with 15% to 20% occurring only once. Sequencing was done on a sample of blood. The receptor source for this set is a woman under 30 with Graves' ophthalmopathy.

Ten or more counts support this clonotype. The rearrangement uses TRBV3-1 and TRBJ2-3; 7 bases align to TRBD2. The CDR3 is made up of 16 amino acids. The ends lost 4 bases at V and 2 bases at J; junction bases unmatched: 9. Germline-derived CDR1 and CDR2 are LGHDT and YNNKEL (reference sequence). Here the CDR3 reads CASSPETRGITDTQYF. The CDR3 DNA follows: TGTGCCAGCAGCCCAGAAACGCGGGGGATCACAGATACGCAGTATTTT.

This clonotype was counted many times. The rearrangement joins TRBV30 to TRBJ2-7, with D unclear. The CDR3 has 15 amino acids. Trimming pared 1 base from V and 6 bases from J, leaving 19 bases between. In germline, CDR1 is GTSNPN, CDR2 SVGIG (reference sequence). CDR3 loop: CAWSAGRTFGGEQYF. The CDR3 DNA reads TGTGCCTGGAGTGCCGGACGGACCTTCGGCGGCGAGCAGTACTTC.

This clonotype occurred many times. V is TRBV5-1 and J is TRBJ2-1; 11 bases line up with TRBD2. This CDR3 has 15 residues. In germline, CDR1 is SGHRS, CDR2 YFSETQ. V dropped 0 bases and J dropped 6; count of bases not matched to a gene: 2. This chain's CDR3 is CASSLGSGGGNEQFF. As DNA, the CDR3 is TGCGCCAGCAGCTTGGGTAGCGGGGGGGGCAATGAGCAGTTCTTC. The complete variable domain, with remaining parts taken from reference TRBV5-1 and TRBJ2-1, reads KAGVTQTPRYLIKTRGQQVTLSCSPISGHRSVSWYQQTPGQGLQFLFEYFSETQRNKGNFPGRFSGRQFSNSRSEMNVSTLELGDSALYLCASSLGSGGGNEQFFGPGTRLTVL.

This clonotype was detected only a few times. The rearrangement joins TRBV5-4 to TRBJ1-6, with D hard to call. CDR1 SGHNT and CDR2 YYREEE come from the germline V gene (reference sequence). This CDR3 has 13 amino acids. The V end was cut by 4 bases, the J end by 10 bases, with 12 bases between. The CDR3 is CASSTRGDSPLHF. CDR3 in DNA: TGTGCCAGCAGCACCCGGGGTGACTCACCCCTCCACTTT.

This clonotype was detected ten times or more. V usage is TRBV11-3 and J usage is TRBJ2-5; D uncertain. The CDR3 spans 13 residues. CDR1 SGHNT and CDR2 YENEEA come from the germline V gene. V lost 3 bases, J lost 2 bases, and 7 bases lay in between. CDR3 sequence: CASSFQVQETQYF. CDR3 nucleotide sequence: TGTGCCAGCAGCTTTCAGGTTCAAGAGACCCAGTACTTC.

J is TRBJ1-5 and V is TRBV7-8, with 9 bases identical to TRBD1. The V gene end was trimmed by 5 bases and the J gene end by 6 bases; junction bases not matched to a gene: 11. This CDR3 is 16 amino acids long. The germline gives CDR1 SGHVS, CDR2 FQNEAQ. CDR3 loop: CASSQLTGGEGQPQHF. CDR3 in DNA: TGTGCCAGCAGCCAACTAACAGGGGGCGAAGGTCAGCCCCAGCATTTT.

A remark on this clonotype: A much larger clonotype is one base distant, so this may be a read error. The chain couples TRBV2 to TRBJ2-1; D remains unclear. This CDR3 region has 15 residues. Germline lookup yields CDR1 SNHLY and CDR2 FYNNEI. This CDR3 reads CAISEAWASYNEQFF. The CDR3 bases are TGTGCCATCAGTGAAGCCTGGGCCTCCTACAATGAGCAGTTCTTC.

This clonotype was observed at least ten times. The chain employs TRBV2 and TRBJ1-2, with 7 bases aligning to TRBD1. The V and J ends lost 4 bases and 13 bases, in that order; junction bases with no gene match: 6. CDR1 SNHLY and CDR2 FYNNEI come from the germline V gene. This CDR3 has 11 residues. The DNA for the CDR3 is TGTGCCAGCAGTGGGGACAGACTTCCCACCTTC. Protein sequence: CASSGDRLPTF.

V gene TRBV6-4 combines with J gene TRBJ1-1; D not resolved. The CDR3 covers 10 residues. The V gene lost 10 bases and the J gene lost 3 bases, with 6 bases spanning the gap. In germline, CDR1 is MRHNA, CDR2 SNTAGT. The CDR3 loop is CAISDTEAFF. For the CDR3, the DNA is TGTGCCATCTCGGACACTGAAGCTTTCTTT.

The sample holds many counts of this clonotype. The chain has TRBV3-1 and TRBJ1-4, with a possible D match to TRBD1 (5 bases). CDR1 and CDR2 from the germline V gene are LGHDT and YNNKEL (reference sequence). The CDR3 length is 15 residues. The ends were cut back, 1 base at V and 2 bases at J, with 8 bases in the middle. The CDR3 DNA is TGTGCCAGCAGCCAAGTGGGGGTTACTAATGAAAAACTGTTTTTT. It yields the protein CASSQVGVTNEKLFF.

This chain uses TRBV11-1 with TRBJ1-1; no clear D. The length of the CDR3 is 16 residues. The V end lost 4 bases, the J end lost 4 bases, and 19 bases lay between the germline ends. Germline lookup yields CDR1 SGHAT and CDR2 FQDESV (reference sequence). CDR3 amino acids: CASSSFQPGVGTEAFF. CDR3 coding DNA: TGTGCCAGCAGCTCCTTCCAACCAGGAGTAGGCACTGAAGCTTTCTTT.

CDR3 residues: CASSPGTGGFQETQYF. The CDR3 region has the DNA TGCGCCAGCAGCCCCGGGACAGGGGGCTTCCAAGAGACCCAGTACTTC. V and J are TRBV5-1 and TRBJ2-5; TRBD1 aligns across 12 bases. The CDR3 covers 16 residues. J lost 1 base, V lost 4 bases, and 5 bases had no gene match. The V gene's germline CDR1 is SGHRS and CDR2 YFSETQ.

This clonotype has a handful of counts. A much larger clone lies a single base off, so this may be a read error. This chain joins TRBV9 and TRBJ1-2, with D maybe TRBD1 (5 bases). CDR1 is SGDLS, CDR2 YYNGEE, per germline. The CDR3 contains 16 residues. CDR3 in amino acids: CVSSGHRDGLNYGYTF. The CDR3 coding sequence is TGTGTCAGCAGCGGACATCGGGACGGACTAAACTATGGCTACACCTTC.

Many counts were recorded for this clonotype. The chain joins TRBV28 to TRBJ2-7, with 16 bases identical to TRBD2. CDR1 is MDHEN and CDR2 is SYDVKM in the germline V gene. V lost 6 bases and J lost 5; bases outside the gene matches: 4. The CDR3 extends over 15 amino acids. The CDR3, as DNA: TGTGCCAGCAGACCCGGGACTAGCGGGGGGGACGAGCAGTACTTC. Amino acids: CASRPGTSGGDEQYF.

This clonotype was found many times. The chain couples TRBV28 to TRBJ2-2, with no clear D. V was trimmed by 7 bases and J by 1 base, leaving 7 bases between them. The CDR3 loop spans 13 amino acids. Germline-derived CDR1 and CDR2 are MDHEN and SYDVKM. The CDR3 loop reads CASIHQNTGELFF. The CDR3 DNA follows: TGTGCCAGCATACACCAGAACACCGGGGAGCTGTTTTTT.

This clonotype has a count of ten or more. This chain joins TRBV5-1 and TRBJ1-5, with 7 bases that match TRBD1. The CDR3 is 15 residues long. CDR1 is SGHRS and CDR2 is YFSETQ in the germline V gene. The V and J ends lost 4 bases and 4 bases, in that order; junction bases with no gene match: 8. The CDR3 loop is CASSPDGQANQPQHF. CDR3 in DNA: TGCGCCAGCAGCCCTGATGGACAGGCAAATCAGCCCCAGCATTTT.

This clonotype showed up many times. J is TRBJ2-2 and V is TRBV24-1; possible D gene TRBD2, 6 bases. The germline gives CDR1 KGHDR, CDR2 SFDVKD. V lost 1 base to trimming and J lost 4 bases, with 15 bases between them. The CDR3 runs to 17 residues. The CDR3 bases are TGTGCCACCAGTGATTTAAATTCCGCCGGGGGCACCGGGGAGCTGTTTTTT. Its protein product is CATSDLNSAGGTGELFF.

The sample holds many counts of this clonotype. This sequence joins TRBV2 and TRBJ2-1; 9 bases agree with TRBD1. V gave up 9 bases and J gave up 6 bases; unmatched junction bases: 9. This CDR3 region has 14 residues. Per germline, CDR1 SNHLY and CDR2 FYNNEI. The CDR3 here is CASTTGGWGNEQFF. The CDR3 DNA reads TGTGCCAGTACCACAGGGGGCTGGGGCAATGAGCAGTTCTTC. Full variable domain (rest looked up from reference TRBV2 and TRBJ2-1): EPEVTQTPSHQVTQMGQEVILRCVPISNHLYFYWYRQILGQKVEFLVSFYNNEISEKSEIFDDQFSVERPDGSNFTLKIRSTKLEDSAMYFCASTTGGWGNEQFFGPGTRLTVL.

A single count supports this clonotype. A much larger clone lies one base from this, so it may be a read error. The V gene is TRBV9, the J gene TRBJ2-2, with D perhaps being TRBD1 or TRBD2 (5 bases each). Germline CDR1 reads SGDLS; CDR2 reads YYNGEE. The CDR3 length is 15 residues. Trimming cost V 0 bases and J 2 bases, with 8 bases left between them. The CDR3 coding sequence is TGTGCCAGCAGCGTAGTAGGGACCAACACCGGGGAGCTGTTTTTT. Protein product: CASSVVGTNTGELFF.

The CDR3 loop reads CASRTLGTSGRGEYF. The CDR3 DNA reads TGTGCCAGCAGAACGCTCGGGACTAGCGGGAGGGGGGAGTACTTC. The chain employs TRBV12-3 or TRBV12-4 and TRBJ2-5; 16 bases are shared with TRBD2. V lost 6 bases to trimming and J lost 12 bases; unmatched junction nucleotides: 10. The CDR3 consists of 15 residues.

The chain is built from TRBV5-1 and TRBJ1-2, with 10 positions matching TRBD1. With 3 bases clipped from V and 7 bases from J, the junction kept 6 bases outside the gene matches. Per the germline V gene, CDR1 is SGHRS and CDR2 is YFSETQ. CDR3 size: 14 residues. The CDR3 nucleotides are TGCGCCAGCAGCTCGGGACAGGGGTCGGGTGGCTACACCTTC. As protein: CASSSGQGSGGYTF.

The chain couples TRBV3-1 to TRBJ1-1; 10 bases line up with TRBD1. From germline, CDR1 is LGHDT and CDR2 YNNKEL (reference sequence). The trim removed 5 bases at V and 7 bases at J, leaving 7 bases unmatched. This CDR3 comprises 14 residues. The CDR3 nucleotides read TGTGCCAGCAGCTTTCGACAGGGGGCCGGTGAAGCTTTCTTT. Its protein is CASSFRQGAGEAFF.

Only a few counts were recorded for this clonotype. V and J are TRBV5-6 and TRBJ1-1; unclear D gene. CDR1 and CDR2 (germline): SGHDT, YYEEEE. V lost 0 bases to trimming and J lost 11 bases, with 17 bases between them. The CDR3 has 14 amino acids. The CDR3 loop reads CASSLAGSILGAFF. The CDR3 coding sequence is TGTGCCAGCAGCTTGGCCGGCAGTATCCTAGGGGCTTTCTTT.

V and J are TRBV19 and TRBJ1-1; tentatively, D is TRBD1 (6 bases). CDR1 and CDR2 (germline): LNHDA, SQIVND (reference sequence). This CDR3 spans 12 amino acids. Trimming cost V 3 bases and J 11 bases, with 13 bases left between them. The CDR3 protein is CASSMRGSRAFF. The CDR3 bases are TGTGCCAGTAGTATGAGGGGGTCGCGGGCTTTCTTT.

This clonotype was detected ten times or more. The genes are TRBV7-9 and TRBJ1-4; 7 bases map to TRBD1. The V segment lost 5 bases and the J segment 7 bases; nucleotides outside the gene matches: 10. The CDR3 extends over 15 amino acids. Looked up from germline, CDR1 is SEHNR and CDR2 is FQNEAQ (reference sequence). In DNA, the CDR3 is TGTGCCAGCAGCGAGACTGGACAGGTCCTTGAAAAACTGTTTTTT. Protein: CASSETGQVLEKLFF.

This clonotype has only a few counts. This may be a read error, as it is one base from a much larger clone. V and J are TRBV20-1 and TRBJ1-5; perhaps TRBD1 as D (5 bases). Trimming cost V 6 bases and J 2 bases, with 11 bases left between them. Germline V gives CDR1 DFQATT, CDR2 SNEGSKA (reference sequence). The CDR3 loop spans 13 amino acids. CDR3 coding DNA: TGCAGTGCCCCACAGGAGCGCAATCAGCCCCAGCATTTT. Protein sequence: CSAPQERNQPQHF.

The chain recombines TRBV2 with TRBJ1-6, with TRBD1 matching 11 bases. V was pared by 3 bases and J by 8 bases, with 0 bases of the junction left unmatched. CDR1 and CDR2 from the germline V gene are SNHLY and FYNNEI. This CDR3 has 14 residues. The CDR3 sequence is CASSEGQGDSPLHF. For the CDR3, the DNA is TGTGCCAGCAGTGAGGGACAGGGGGATTCACCCCTCCACTTT. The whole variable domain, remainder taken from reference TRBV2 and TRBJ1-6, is EPEVTQTPSHQVTQMGQEVILRCVPISNHLYFYWYRQILGQKVEFLVSFYNNEISEKSEIFDDQFSVERPDGSNFTLKIRSTKLEDSAMYFCASSEGQGDSPLHFGNGTRLTVT.